The 26 T cell receptor beta chains reported below all come from one sample, sequenced in a study of T cells in Graves' hyperthyroidism and ophthalmopathy. Amplification yielded TCR beta CDR3 regions, with RNA transcripts as the source. TCR CDR3 regions were first amplified by RT-PCR with HTBI primers. TCRdb independently ran MiXCR on the multiplex PCR reads; one entry per CDR3 protein. The table includes hundreds of thousands of distinct CDR3 sequences, 13% to 15% detected once. The source material was blood. Receptors were obtained from a woman younger than 35 with Graves' hyperthyroidism.

This clonotype has a handful of counts. V is TRBV30 and J is TRBJ2-7; tentative D call: TRBD2 (5 bases). This CDR3 has 14 amino acids. Trimming took off 4 bases at V and 1 base at J, with 14 bases between the two ends. In germline, CDR1 is GTSNPN, CDR2 SVGIG (reference sequence). The CDR3, as DNA: TGTGCCTGGAACGGGAATCGGCGGTCCTACGAGCAGTACTTC. Amino acids: CAWNGNRRSYEQYF.

This clonotype has ten or more counts. The genes are TRBV6-1 and TRBJ2-7; 10 nucleotides agree with TRBD1. The CDR3 covers 14 residues. Germline-derived CDR1 and CDR2 are MNHNS and SASEGT. The V and J ends lost 6 bases and 2 bases, in that order; junction bases with no gene match: 4. The CDR3 DNA sequence: TGTGCCAGCAGCCGGGACAGGGGAACCTACGAGCAGTACTTC. It is translated as CASSRDRGTYEQYF.

The genes are TRBV2 and TRBJ2-1; 9 bases map to TRBD2. CDR1 is SNHLY, CDR2 FYNNEI, per germline. With 1 base clipped from V and 9 bases from J, the junction kept 16 bases outside the gene matches. The length of the CDR3 is 18 residues. The CDR3 DNA follows: TGTGCCAGCAGTGAAGGGGCTAGCGGGGTACCCCTAGAGGGTGAGCAGTTCTTC. It specifies CASSEGASGVPLEGEQFF.

Many counts were recorded for this clonotype. This chain joins TRBV18 and TRBJ1-1; D is possibly TRBD1 (6 bases). The V end lost 5 bases, the J end lost 1 base, and 14 bases lay between the germline ends. Germline-derived CDR1 and CDR2 are KGHSH and LQKENI. This CDR3 comprises 15 residues. In DNA, the CDR3 is TGTGCCAGCTCAACCATTACAGGGAAGAACACTGAAGCTTTCTTT. Translating gives CASSTITGKNTEAFF.

Only a few counts were recorded for this clonotype. The CDR3 loop reads CSASNAQQVRVSEAFF. The DNA for the CDR3 is TGCAGTGCTAGTAATGCACAACAGGTTAGGGTCTCTGAAGCTTTCTTT. The chain couples TRBV20-1 to TRBJ1-1, with D perhaps TRBD1 (5 bases). Germline loops: CDR1 DFQATT, CDR2 SNEGSKA (reference sequence). The CDR3 runs 16 residues. The ends were cut back, 3 bases at V and 6 bases at J, with 23 bases in the middle.

This clonotype occurred many times. The chain has TRBV18 and TRBJ2-2; tentative D call: TRBD2 (6 bases). V was clipped by 0 bases and J by 1 base, with 9 bases between them. Germline loops: CDR1 KGHSH, CDR2 LQKENI. The CDR3 covers 16 residues. The CDR3 bases are TGTGCCAGCTCACCACCGACTAGTGTGAACACCGGGGAGCTGTTTTTT. It yields the protein CASSPPTSVNTGELFF. The full variable domain, completed using reference TRBV18 and TRBJ2-2, is NAGVMQNPRHLVRRRGQEARLRCSPMKGHSHVYWYRQLPEEGLKFMVYLQKENIIDESGMPKERFSAEFPKEGPSILRIQQVVRGDSAAYFCASSPPTSVNTGELFFGEGSRLTVL.

The V gene is TRBV6-1, the J gene TRBJ2-5; 11 bases fit TRBD2. The germline CDR1 and CDR2 sequences are MNHNS and SASEGT. The length of the CDR3 is 16 residues. The V gene end was trimmed by 6 bases and the J gene end by 5 bases; junction bases not matched to a gene: 11. CDR3 amino acids: CASRKGLAGWWETQYF. For the CDR3, the DNA is TGTGCCAGCAGAAAAGGACTAGCGGGCTGGTGGGAGACCCAGTACTTC.

The V call is TRBV20-1, the J call TRBJ2-1; 11 bases line up with TRBD2. The ends lost 2 bases at V and 4 bases at J; junction bases unmatched: 7. Germline loops: CDR1 DFQATT, CDR2 SNEGSKA (reference sequence). CDR3 length: 16 residues. The chain's CDR3 is CSARKSRLAGYNEQFF. The CDR3 bases are TGCAGTGCTAGAAAGTCGAGACTAGCGGGATACAATGAGCAGTTCTTC.

The chain has TRBV7-9 and TRBJ2-7, with 7 bases matching TRBD1. CDR3 length equals 15 residues. J gave up 5 bases and V 1 base, and 8 bases lay outside the gene matches. In germline, CDR1 is SEHNR, CDR2 FQNEAQ (reference sequence). CDR3 nucleotide sequence: TGTGCCAGCAGCTTAGGGTACAGGGGATCGGACGAGCAGTACTTC. Translation: CASSLGYRGSDEQYF.

At least ten counts were recorded for this clonotype. The chain combines TRBV11-2 with TRBJ2-1; 7 nucleotides align to TRBD2. The germline gives CDR1 SGHAT, CDR2 FQNNGV. With V trimmed by 5 bases and J by 2 bases, 15 bases remained unmatched. This CDR3 spans 18 amino acids. The CDR3 region has the DNA TGTGCCAGCAGCCATTATAGAGTGGGGGGGAGCACCTACAATGAGCAGTTCTTC. Amino acid sequence: CASSHYRVGGSTYNEQFF.

This clonotype was observed many times. V is TRBV10-3 and J is TRBJ2-7; 11 bases map to TRBD2. Trimming at V came to 6 bases and at J to 3 bases, leaving 4 bases not matched to a gene. Germline V gene data show CDR1 as ENHRY and CDR2 as SYGVKD. The CDR3 loop spans 14 amino acids. CDR3 DNA sequence: TGTGCCATCAGCACTAGCGGGGGAGGCTACGAGCAGTACTTC. This encodes CAISTSGGGYEQYF.

A remark on this clonotype: This could be a read error, since a much larger clone is one nucleotide away. The rearrangement links TRBV6-4 to TRBJ1-1; D is unresolved. Germline assignment: CDR1 MRHNA and CDR2 SNTAGT. The CDR3 totals 14 residues. This CDR3 is CASSYGHLNTEASF. DNA for the CDR3: TGTGCCAGCAGTTACGGGCACCTGAACACTGAAGCTTCCTTT.

This clonotype was counted only a few times. The chain uses TRBV6-5 and TRBJ1-1; D remains ambiguous. Trimming took off 0 bases at V and 5 bases at J, with 13 bases between the two ends. This CDR3 spans 15 amino acids. Germline V gives CDR1 MNHEY, CDR2 SVGAGI. In nucleotides, the CDR3 is TGTGCCAGCAGTTACTCGATCCGGGTTGGTACTGAAGCTTTCTTT. Amino acid sequence: CASSYSIRVGTEAFF.

This clonotype occurred many times. J is TRBJ1-6 and V is TRBV9; D may be TRBD1 (5 bases). CDR3 size: 15 residues. The V and J ends lost 3 bases and 10 bases respectively, with 17 bases between them. CDR1 is SGDLS and CDR2 is YYNGEE in the germline V gene. The CDR3 nucleotides are TGTGCCAGCAGCGCCGGGGCTCCGGCCCTATCACCCCTCCACTTT. Residues: CASSAGAPALSPLHF.

This clonotype was found many times. V gene TRBV2 combines with J gene TRBJ2-7, with 15 nucleotides matching TRBD2. The CDR3 consists of 17 residues. V was clipped by 9 bases and J by 6 bases; unmatched bases: 15. Germline V gene data show CDR1 as SNHLY and CDR2 as FYNNEI. The CDR3 coding sequence is TGTGCCAGTTGGGCACCGGGACTAGCGGGAGGAGCATCCGAGCAGTACTTC. Translated: CASWAPGLAGGASEQYF.

This clonotype was detected a few times. The chain employs TRBV6-6 and TRBJ2-1; D not resolved. This CDR3 contains 13 residues. Trimming removed 2 bases from V and 7 bases from J, with 9 bases in between. Germline-derived CDR1 and CDR2 are MNHNY and SVGAGI (reference sequence). The CDR3 bases are TGTGCCAGCAGTTACAACGAGGCTAATGAGCAGTTCTTC. Translating it yields CASSYNEANEQFF.

This clonotype was seen many times. The rearrangement uses TRBV3-1 and TRBJ2-7; no clear D gene. The germline gives CDR1 LGHDT, CDR2 YNNKEL (reference sequence). Trimming removed 0 bases at V and 0 bases at J, with 9 bases between. The CDR3 spans 15 residues. The CDR3 sequence: CASSQEPPHSYEQYF. For the CDR3, the DNA is TGTGCCAGCAGCCAAGAACCTCCCCACTCCTACGAGCAGTACTTC.

This clonotype was recorded at least ten times. The chain carries TRBV11-2 and TRBJ2-7, with 9 bases aligning to TRBD2. The V and J ends lost 3 bases and 1 base, in that order; junction bases with no gene match: 10. This CDR3 has 17 residues. CDR1 and CDR2 from the germline V gene are SGHAT and FQNNGV. The CDR3 region is CASSFRAGGPRSYEQYF. As DNA, the CDR3 is TGTGCCAGCAGCTTTCGGGCGGGAGGGCCGCGATCCTACGAGCAGTACTTC.

In its sample, this clonotype was seen a few times. This chain links TRBV15 with TRBJ2-3, with 7 nucleotides matching TRBD1. Germline CDR1 and CDR2: LNHNV and YYDKDF (reference sequence). Losses at the gene ends were 2 bases for V and 3 bases for J; bases not matched to a gene: 8. This CDR3 is 16 amino acids long. The CDR3 loop reads CATSRPGQRLTDTQYF. The CDR3, as DNA: TGTGCCACCAGCAGACCGGGACAGAGACTAACAGATACGCAGTATTTT.

This clonotype was seen at least ten times. This chain uses TRBV7-8 with TRBJ2-3; D perhaps matches TRBD2 (6 bases). The CDR3 has 16 amino acids. CDR1 and CDR2 (germline): SGHVS, FQNEAQ. V lost 0 bases to trimming and J lost 0 bases, with 10 bases between them. The CDR3 sequence is CASSLAKGTSTDTQYF. The CDR3 nucleotides are TGTGCCAGCAGCTTAGCGAAGGGGACTAGCACAGATACGCAGTATTTT.

CDR3: CASSIISGRRNEQFF. In DNA form, the CDR3 reads TGTGCCAGTAGTATCATTAGCGGGAGACGCAATGAGCAGTTCTTC. The chain combines TRBV19 with TRBJ2-1; 9 bases map to TRBD2. The CDR3 loop spans 15 amino acids. The junction had 6 bases not matched to a gene; V was cut back by 3 bases and J by 6 bases. Germline V CDR1 and CDR2: LNHDA, SQIVND (reference sequence).

This clonotype was recorded a few times. In nucleotides, the CDR3 is TGTGCCAGCAGCGTGAGGGGGCTTGACACCGGGGAGCTGTTTTTT. Amino acid sequence: CASSVRGLDTGELFF. The rearrangement joins TRBV9 to TRBJ2-2; 7 bases are shared with TRBD1. CDR1 and CDR2 (germline): SGDLS, YYNGEE. This CDR3 has 15 amino acids. The V and J ends lost 2 bases and 3 bases, in that order; junction bases with no gene match: 4.

This clonotype turned up a few times. The rearrangement uses TRBV6-1 and TRBJ2-3; tentatively, D is TRBD1 (6 bases). V was trimmed by 5 bases and J by 7 bases, leaving 13 bases between them. This CDR3 region has 13 residues. Germline CDR1 and CDR2: MNHNS and SASEGT. The CDR3 DNA is TGTGCCAGCAGTACCACAGGGTCTCATACGCAGTATTTT. Its translation: CASSTTGSHTQYF.

This clonotype was picked up many times. V usage is TRBV7-2 and J usage is TRBJ2-1, with a tentative D call TRBD2 (6 bases). Germline V gene sequence: CDR1 SGHTA, CDR2 FQGNSA. With 3 bases removed from V and 8 bases from J, the gap between germline ends came to 11 bases. This CDR3 is 13 amino acids long. This chain's CDR3 is CASSFGTVDEQFF. The CDR3 DNA follows: TGTGCCAGCAGCTTCGGGACTGTCGATGAGCAGTTCTTC.

This chain uses TRBV19 with TRBJ2-1, with 10 bases matching TRBD2. The CDR3 runs 17 residues. The germline V gene has CDR1 LNHDA and CDR2 SQIVND (reference sequence). V dropped 1 base and J dropped 5; count of bases not matched to a gene: 8. The CDR3: CASSIALAGELDNEQFF. The DNA for the CDR3 is TGTGCCAGTAGTATAGCTCTAGCGGGAGAACTAGACAATGAGCAGTTCTTC.

This clonotype has ten or more counts. The chain uses TRBV6-2 or TRBV6-3 and TRBJ1-1, with 7 bases that match TRBD1. This CDR3 comprises 15 residues. CDR1 and CDR2 (germline): MNHEY, SVGEGT. V shed 2 bases, J shed 1 base, and the junction held 4 bases outside the gene matches. CDR3 DNA sequence: TGTGCCAGCAGTTACGGCCGGACAGGGAACACTGAAGCTTTCTTT. Its protein is CASSYGRTGNTEAFF.